The rows below give T cell receptor beta chains drawn from one sample of a study of Ad26.COV2.S vaccination and SARS-CoV-2 variants. Libraries were prepared by immunoSEQ multiplex PCR; TCRdb keeps only in-frame clonotypes and omits some of them. The repertoire holds some 640,000 clones, with roughly nine tenths as singletons. The sample was peripheral blood, taken in a trial of Ad26.COV2.S vaccine versus placebo. The receptors derive from a person between 18 and 65 years old who received the Ad26.COV2.S COVID-19 vaccine or a placebo. CDR3s include the opening cysteine and the closing phenylalanine or tryptophan. A D gene is named only where the DNA matches it firmly. Size tells how often a clone was seen (once, few, many) or the class of an expanded clone, and some rows leave it out.

V	D	length	J	size	CDR3	DNA
TRBV7-8	-	15	TRBJ2-5	-	CASSTGATVKETQYF	TGTGCCAGCAGCACCGGGGCGACAGTAAAAGAGACCCAGTACTTC
TRBV9	TRBD2	15	TRBJ2-5	-	CASTFGGEEQETQYF	TGTGCCAGCACTTTCGGGGGGGAAGAACAGGAGACCCAGTACTTC
TRBV5-1	-	13	TRBJ2-2	-	CASSLGVPGELFF	TGCGCCAGCAGCTTGGGTGTGCCCGGGGAGCTGTTTTTT
TRBV7-9	TRBD1	16	TRBJ2-1	once	CASSPWTGSLYNEQFF	TGTGCCAGCAGCCCATGGACAGGGAGTCTCTACAATGAGCAGTTCTTC
TRBV6-2/TRBV6-3	TRBD2	16	TRBJ2-5	-	CASSQGLAGGDETQYF	TGTGCCAGCAGTCAGGGACTAGCGGGGGGCGATGAGACCCAGTACTTC
TRBV29-1	TRBD1	13	TRBJ1-2	-	CSVEVIRGHGYTF	TGCAGCGTCGAGGTGATCAGGGGGCATGGCTACACCTTC
TRBV7-8	-	16	TRBJ2-2	once	CASSIRNRGNTGELFF	TGTGCCAGCAGCATAAGGAATCGAGGGAACACCGGGGAGCTGTTTTTT
TRBV28	-	15	TRBJ1-4	-	CASSFPTDSTEKLFF	TGTGCCAGCAGTTTCCCGACGGACAGCACTGAAAAACTGTTTTTT
TRBV12-3/TRBV12-4	-	12	TRBJ1-1	-	CASSLAGPGAFF	TGTGCCAGCAGTTTGGCGGGGCCGGGAGCTTTCTTT
TRBV5-1	-	14	TRBJ1-1	-	CASSLNPMNTEAFF	TGCGCCAGCAGCTTGAATCCGATGAACACTGAAGCTTTCTTT
TRBV6-5	TRBD2	16	TRBJ2-3	-	CASSYGSAGEGDTQYF	TGTGCCAGCAGTTACGGTTCCGCGGGGGAGGGGGATACGCAGTATTTT
TRBV6-5	-	15	TRBJ2-7	-	CASSYSRTSPYEQYF	TGTGCCAGCAGTTACTCGAGGACCTCGCCCTACGAGCAGTACTTC
TRBV27	TRBD2	15	TRBJ2-1	-	CASSPGGGAYNEQFF	TGTGCCAGCAGCCCCGGGGGGGGAGCATACAATGAGCAGTTCTTC
TRBV11-2	-	17	TRBJ1-6	few	CASSLDESGRINSPLHF	TGTGCCAGCAGCTTAGATGAGTCAGGACGGATTAATTCACCCCTCCACTTT
TRBV25-1	TRBD1	16	TRBJ2-2	-	CASSELDRGLTGELFF	TGTGCCAGCAGTGAATTGGACAGGGGGTTGACCGGGGAGCTGTTTTTT
TRBV18	-	16	TRBJ2-2	-	CASSPGPMADTGELFF	TGTGCCAGCTCACCAGGGCCAATGGCGGATACCGGGGAGCTGTTTTTT
TRBV19	TRBD1	14	TRBJ1-4	-	CASSKGQGGEKLFF	TGTGCCAGTAGCAAAGGACAGGGAGGTGAAAAACTGTTTTTT